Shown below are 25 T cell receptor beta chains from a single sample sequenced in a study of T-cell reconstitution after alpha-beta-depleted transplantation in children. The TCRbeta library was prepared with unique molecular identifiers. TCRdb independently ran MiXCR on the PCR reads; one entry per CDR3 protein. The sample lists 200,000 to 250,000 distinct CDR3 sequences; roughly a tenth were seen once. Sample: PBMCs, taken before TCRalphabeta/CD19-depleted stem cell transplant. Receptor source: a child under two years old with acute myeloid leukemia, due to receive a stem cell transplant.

The CDR3 nucleotides read TGTGCCAGCAGCCACAGAGAAGGTTTAGGGCTAGCCAAAAACATTCAGTACTTC. Protein product: CASSHREGLGLAKNIQYF. This sequence joins TRBV4-2 and TRBJ2-4; D is uncertain. The V and J ends lost 3 bases and 0 bases respectively, with 18 bases between them. Germline V gives CDR1 LGHNA, CDR2 YNFKEQ. This CDR3 comprises 18 residues.

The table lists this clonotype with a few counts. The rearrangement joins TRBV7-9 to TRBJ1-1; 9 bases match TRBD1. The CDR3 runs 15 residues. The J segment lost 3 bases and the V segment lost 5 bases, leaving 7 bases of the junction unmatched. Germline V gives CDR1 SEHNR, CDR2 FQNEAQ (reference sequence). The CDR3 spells CASSRGQGGDTEAFF. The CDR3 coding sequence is TGTGCCAGCAGCAGGGGACAGGGTGGGGACACTGAAGCTTTCTTT.

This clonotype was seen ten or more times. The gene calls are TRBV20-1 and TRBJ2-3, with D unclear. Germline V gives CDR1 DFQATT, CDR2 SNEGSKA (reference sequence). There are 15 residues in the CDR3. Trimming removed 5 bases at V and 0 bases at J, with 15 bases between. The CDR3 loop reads CSAASPFTSTDTQYF. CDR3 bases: TGCAGTGCTGCGAGCCCCTTCACTAGCACAGATACGCAGTATTTT.

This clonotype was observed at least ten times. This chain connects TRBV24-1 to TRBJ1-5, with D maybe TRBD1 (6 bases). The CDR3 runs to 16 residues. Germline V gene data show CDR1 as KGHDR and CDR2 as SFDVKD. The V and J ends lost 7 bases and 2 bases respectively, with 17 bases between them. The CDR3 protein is CATSPAGVHGNQPQHF. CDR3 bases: TGTGCCACCAGCCCGGCAGGGGTCCATGGCAATCAGCCCCAGCATTTT.

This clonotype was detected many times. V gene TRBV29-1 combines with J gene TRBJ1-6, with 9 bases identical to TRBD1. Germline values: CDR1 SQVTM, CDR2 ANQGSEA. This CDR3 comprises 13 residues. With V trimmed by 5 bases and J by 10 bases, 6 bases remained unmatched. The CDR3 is CSVWGQGWSPLHF. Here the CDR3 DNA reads TGCAGCGTTTGGGGACAGGGATGGTCACCCCTCCACTTT.

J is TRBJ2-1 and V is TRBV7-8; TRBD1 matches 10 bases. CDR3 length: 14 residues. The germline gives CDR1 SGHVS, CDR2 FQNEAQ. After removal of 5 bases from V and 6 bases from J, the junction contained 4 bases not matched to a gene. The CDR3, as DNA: TGTGCCAGCAGCCCCCGGGACAGGGGCAATGAGCAGTTCTTC. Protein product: CASSPRDRGNEQFF. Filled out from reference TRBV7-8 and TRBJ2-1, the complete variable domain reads GAGVSQSPRYKVAKRGQDVALRCDPISGHVSLFWYQQALGQGPEFLTYFQNEAQLDKSGLPSDRFFAERPEGSVSTLKIQRTQQEDSAVYLCASSPRDRGNEQFFGPGTRLTVL.

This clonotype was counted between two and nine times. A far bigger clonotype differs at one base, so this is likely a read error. In nucleotides, the CDR3 is TGTGCCAGCAGCCGAGGCACCGGGGAGCTGTTTTTT. Translated: CASSRGTGELFF. The chain has TRBV3-1 and TRBJ2-2; no definite D call. V was shortened by 4 bases and J by 4 bases, with 4 bases between the two germline ends. This CDR3 region has 12 residues. In germline, CDR1 is LGHDT, CDR2 YNNKEL (reference sequence).

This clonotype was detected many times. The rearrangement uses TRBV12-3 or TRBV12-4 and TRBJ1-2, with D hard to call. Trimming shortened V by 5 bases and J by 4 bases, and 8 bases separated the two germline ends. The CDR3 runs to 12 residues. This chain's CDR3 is CASSPKTYGYTF. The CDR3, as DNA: TGTGCCAGCAGTCCGAAAACCTATGGCTACACCTTC.

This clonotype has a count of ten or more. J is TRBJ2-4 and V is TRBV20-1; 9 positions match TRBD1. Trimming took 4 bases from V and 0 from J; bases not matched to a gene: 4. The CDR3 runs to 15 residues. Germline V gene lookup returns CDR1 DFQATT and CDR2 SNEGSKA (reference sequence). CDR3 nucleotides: TGCAGTGCTACAAGACAGGGGGTAGCCAAAAACATTCAGTACTTC. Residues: CSATRQGVAKNIQYF.

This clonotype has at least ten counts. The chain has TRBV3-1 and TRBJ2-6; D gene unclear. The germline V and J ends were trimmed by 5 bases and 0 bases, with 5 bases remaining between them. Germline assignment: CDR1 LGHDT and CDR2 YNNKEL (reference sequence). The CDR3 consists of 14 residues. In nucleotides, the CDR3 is TGTGCCAGCAGCGTTCTCTCTGGGGCCAACGTCCTGACTTTC. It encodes CASSVLSGANVLTF. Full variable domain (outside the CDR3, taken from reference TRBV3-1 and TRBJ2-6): DTAVSQTPKYLVTQMGNDKSIKCEQNLGHDTMYWYKQDSKKFLKIMFSYNNKELIINETVPNRFSPKSPDKAHLNLHINSLELGDSAVYFCASSVLSGANVLTFGAGSRLTVL.

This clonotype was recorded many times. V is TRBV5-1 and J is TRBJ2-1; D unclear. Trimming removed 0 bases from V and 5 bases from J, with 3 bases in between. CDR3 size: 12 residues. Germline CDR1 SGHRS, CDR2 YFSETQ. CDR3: CASSLENNEQFF. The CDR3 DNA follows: TGCGCCAGCAGCTTGGAGAACAATGAGCAGTTCTTC.

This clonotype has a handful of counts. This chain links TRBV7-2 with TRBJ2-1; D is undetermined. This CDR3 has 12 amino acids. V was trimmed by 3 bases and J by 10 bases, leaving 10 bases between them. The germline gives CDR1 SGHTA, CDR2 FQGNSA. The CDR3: CASSFMETEQFF. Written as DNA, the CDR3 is TGTGCCAGCAGCTTTATGGAGACAGAGCAGTTCTTC.

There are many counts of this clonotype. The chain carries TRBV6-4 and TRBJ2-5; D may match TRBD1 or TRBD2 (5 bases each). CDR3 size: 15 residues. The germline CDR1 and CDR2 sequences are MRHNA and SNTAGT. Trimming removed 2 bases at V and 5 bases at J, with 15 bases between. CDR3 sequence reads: CASSDTGRPGETQYF. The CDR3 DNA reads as TGTGCCAGCAGTGACACGGGGCGCCCCGGGGAGACCCAGTACTTC.

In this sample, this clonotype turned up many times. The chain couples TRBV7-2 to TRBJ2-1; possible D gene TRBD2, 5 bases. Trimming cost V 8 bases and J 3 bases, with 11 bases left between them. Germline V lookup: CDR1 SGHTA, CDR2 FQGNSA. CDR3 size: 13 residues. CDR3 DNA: TGTGCCAGCGGGAAGCGGAACTACAATGAGCAGTTCTTC. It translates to CASGKRNYNEQFF.

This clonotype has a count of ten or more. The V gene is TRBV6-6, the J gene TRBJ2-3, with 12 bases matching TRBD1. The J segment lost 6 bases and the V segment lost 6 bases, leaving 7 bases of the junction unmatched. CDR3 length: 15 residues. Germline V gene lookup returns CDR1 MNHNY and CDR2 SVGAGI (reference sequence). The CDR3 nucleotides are TGTGCCAGCAGAGCCGGGACAGGGGGCCTGGATACGCAGTATTTT. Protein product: CASRAGTGGLDTQYF.

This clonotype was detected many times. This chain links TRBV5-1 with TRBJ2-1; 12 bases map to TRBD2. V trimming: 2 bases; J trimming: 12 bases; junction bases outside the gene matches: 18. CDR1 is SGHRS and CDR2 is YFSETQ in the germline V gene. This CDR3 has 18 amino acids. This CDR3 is CASSFGGQTSGSRVVQFF. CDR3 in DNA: TGCGCCAGCAGCTTTGGGGGACAGACTAGCGGGAGTAGGGTCGTGCAGTTCTTC. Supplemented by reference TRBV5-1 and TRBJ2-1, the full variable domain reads KAGVTQTPRYLIKTRGQQVTLSCSPISGHRSVSWYQQTPGQGLQFLFEYFSETQRNKGNFPGRFSGRQFSNSRSEMNVSTLELGDSALYLCASSFGGQTSGSRVVQFFGPGTRLTVL.

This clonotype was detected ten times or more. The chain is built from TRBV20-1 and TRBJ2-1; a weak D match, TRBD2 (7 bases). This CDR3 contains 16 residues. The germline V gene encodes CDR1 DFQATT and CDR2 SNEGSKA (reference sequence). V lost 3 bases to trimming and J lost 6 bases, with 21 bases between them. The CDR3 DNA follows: TGCAGTGCTAGGGAGGTTGTGGGGGGGGCCGGCAATGAGCAGTTCTTC. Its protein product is CSAREVVGGAGNEQFF.

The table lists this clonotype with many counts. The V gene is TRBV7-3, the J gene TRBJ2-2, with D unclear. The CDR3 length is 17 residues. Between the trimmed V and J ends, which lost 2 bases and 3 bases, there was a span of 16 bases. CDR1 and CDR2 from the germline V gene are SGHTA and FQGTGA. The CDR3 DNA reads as TGTGCCAGCAGCTTAGGGGTAGACTCGACCTACACCGGGGAGCTGTTTTTT. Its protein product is CASSLGVDSTYTGELFF.

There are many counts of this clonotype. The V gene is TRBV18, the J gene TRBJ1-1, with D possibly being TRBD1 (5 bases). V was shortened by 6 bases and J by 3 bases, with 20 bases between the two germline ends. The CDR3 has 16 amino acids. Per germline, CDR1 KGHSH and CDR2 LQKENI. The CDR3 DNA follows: TGTGCCAGCTCCAACATTGTCCCCAGGGCGGACACTGAAGCTTTCTTT. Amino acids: CASSNIVPRADTEAFF.

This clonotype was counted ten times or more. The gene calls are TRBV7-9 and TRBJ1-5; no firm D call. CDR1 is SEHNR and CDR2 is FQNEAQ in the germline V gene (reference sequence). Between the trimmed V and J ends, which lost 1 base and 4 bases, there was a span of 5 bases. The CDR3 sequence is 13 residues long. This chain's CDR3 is CASSLERNQPQHF. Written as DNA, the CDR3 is TGTGCCAGCAGCTTAGAGAGGAATCAGCCCCAGCATTTT.

CDR3 amino acids: CASSLRNQETQYF. In DNA, the CDR3 is TGCGCCAGCAGCTTGAGGAACCAAGAGACCCAGTACTTC. V is TRBV5-1 and J is TRBJ2-5; D not resolved. The CDR3 spans 13 residues. V was cut by 1 base and J by 0 bases, with 4 bases left in between. Per the germline V gene, CDR1 is SGHRS and CDR2 is YFSETQ.

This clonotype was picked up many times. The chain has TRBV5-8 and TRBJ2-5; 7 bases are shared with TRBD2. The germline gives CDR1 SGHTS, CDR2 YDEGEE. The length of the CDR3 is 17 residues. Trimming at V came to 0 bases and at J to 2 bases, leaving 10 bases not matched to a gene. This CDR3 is CASSLGRQSGIQETQYF. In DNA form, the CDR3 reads TGTGCCAGCAGCTTGGGAAGGCAGAGCGGGATACAAGAGACCCAGTACTTC.

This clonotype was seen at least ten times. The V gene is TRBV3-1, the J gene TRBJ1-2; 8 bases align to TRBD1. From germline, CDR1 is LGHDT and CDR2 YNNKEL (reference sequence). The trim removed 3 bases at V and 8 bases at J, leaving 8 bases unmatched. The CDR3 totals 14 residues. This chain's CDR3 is CASSHKGRGLGYTF. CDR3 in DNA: TGTGCCAGCAGCCATAAAGGCAGGGGGCTCGGCTACACCTTC. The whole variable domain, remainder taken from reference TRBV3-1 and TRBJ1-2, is DTAVSQTPKYLVTQMGNDKSIKCEQNLGHDTMYWYKQDSKKFLKIMFSYNNKELIINETVPNRFSPKSPDKAHLNLHINSLELGDSAVYFCASSHKGRGLGYTFGSGTRLTVV.

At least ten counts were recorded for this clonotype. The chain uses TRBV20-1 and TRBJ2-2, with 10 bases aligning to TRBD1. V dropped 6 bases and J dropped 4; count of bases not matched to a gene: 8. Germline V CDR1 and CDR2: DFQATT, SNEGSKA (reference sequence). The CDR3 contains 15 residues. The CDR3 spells CSAPRQGAGTGELFF. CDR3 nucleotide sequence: TGCAGTGCCCCCAGACAGGGGGCAGGCACCGGGGAGCTGTTTTTT.

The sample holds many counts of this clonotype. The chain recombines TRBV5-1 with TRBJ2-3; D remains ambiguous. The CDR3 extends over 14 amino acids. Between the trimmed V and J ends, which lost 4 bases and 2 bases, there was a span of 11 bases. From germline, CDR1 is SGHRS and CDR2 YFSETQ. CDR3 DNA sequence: TGCGCCAGCAGCCGCCTCCAGACCACAGATACGCAGTATTTT. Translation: CASSRLQTTDTQYF.